A selection of T cell receptor beta chains follows, all from one sample in a study of cytomegalovirus exposure and HLA in healthy donors. Produced via immunoSEQ multiplex PCR; TCRdb's table is partial and in-frame only. The data hold about 180,000 clones, with 76% observed a single time. The material sequenced was PBMCs. All receptors come from a woman aged 25-40 years in good health and CMV-seropositive. The CDR3 runs from the conserved cysteine through the conserved F or W.

v_gene: TRBV4-3; CDR3aa: CASRYRGGTEAFF
v_gene: TRBV7-7; CDR3aa: CASSSTGGDTQYF
v_gene: TRBV7-8; CDR3aa: CASSLDRGRSGNTIYF
v_gene: TRBV19; CDR3aa: CASSFRQGDTKNIQYF
v_gene: TRBV7-2; CDR3aa: CASSLGQAYWGYTF
v_gene: TRBV10-1; CDR3aa: CASSPGTGGASARAEPQHF
v_gene: TRBV27; CDR3aa: CASSLLGRQPVKLSNQPQHF
v_gene: TRBV5-6; CDR3aa: CASSWGGRIYSGNTIYF
v_gene: TRBV7-9; CDR3aa: CSSSVYRGPVNTEAFF
v_gene: TRBV28; CDR3aa: CASSLPSTGGDEQFF
v_gene: TRBV4-3; CDR3aa: CASSQGGTGSSPLHF
v_gene: TRBV6-5; CDR3aa: CASSYSTGVNTIYF
v_gene: TRBV5-8; CDR3aa: CASSLVRVAQETQYF
v_gene: TRBV9; CDR3aa: CASSVGDTRVSMTF
v_gene: TRBV15; CDR3aa: CATSRDGEHTGELFF
v_gene: TRBV7-9; CDR3aa: CASSHPGGEKARYGYTF
v_gene: TRBV7-3; CDR3aa: CASSLEGVNTEAFF
v_gene: TRBV6-4; CDR3aa: CASRPPREGGNGQYF
v_gene: TRBV11-2; CDR3aa: CASSRQNNNEQFF
v_gene: TRBV13; CDR3aa: CASSVRDRADYEQYF
v_gene: TRBV5-1; CDR3aa: CASSLAGNSGGEQFF
v_gene: TRBV4-3; CDR3aa: CASSQDSTGEQFF
v_gene: TRBV4-2; CDR3aa: CASSQDRGMTGRYGYTF
v_gene: TRBV7-2; CDR3aa: CASSLHRGEAFF
v_gene: TRBV11-3; CDR3aa: CASSLDGTGGHTEAFF
v_gene: TRBV7-9; CDR3aa: CASSYGISGGADETQYF
v_gene: TRBV6-5; CDR3aa: CASSQDGGPLNEQFF
v_gene: TRBV14; CDR3aa: CASSRRGQGGTGELFF
v_gene: TRBV7-2; CDR3aa: CASSHPPGTGRYGYTF
v_gene: TRBV30; CDR3aa: CAWRPGQGPYEQYF
v_gene: TRBV5-1; CDR3aa: CASSFGSSQETQYF
v_gene: TRBV29-1; CDR3aa: CSATPGTGGYNEQFF
v_gene: TRBV5-1; CDR3aa: CASAPPGTGAYEQYF
v_gene: TRBV28; CDR3aa: CASSLPRVYQPQHF
v_gene: TRBV27; CDR3aa: CASSLSGGTNEKLFF
v_gene: TRBV27; CDR3aa: CASSLITDVPEKLFF
v_gene: TRBV6-5; CDR3aa: CASSPGRREAFF
v_gene: TRBV6-5; CDR3aa: CASSYSNRYEQYF
v_gene: TRBV7-2; CDR3aa: CASRIAGSTDTQYF
v_gene: TRBV19; CDR3aa: CASSTDRKTNEKLFF
v_gene: TRBV6-5; CDR3aa: CASSYSRQGADEQYF
v_gene: TRBV28; CDR3aa: CASRIAGGPETQYF